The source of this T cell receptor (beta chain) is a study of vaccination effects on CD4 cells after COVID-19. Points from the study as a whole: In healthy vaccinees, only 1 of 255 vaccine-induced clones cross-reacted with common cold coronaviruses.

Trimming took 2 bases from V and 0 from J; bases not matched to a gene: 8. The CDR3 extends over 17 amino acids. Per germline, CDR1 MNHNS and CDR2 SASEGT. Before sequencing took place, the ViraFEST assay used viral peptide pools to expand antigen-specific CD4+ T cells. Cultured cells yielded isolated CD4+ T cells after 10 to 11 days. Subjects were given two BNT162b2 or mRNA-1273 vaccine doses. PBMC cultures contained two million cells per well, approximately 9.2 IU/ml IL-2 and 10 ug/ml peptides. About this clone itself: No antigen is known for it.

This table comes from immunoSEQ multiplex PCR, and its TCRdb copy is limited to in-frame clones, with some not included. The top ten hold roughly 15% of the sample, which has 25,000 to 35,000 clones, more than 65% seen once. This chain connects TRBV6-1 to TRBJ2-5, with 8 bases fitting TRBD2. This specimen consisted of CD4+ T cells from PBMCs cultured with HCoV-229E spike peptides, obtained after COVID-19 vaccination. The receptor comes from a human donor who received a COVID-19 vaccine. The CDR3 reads CASSELGVAGNQETQYF. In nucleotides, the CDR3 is TGTGCCAGCAGTGAACTAGGGGTAGCGGGGAACCAAGAGACCCAGTACTTC.